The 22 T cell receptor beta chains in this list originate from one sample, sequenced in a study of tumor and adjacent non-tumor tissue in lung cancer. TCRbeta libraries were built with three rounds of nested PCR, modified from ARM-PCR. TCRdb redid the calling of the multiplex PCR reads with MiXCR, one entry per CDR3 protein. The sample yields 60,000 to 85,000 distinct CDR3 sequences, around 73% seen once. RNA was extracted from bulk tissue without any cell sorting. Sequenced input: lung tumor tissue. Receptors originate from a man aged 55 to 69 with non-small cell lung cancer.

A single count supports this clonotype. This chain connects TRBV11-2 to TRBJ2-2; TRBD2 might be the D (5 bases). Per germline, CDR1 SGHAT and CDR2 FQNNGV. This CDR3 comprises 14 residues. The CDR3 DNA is TGTGTCAACGGCTATACTAGAGACACCGGGGAGCTGTTTTTT. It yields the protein CVNGYTRDTGELFF.

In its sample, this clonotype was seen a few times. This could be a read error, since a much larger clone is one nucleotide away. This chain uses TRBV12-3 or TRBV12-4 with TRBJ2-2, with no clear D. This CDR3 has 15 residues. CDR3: CVSTPSGARSGELFF. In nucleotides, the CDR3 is TGTGTCAGCACCCCAAGTGGAGCCCGATCCGGGGAGCTGTTTTTT.

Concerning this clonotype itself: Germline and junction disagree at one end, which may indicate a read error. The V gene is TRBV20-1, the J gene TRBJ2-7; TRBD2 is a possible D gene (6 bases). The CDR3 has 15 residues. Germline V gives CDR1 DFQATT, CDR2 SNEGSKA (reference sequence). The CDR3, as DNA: TGCAGTGCTAGAGACTGGAGGGGAGTGACTTACGTGCAGTACTTC. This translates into CSARDWRGVTYVQYF.

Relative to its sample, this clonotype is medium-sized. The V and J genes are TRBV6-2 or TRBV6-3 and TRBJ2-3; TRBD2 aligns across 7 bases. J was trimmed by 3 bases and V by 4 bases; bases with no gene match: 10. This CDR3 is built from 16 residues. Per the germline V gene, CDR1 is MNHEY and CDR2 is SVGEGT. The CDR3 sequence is CASSSLQAGATDTQYF. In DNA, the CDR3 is TGTGCCAGCAGTTCCCTTCAGGCGGGAGCTACAGATACGCAGTATTTT.

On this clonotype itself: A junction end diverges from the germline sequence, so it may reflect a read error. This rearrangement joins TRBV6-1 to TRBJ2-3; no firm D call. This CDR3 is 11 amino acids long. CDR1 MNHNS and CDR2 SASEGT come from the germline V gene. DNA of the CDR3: TGTGCCACCCGGCACACAGATACGAAGTATTTT. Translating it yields CATRHTDTKYF.

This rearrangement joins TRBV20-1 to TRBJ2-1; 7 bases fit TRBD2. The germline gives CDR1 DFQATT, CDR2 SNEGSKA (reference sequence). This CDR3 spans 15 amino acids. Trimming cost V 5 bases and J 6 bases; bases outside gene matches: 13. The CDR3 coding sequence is TGCAGTGCTGGAGTTAGAGCGGGAACCAGCAATGAGCAGTTCTTC. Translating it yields CSAGVRAGTSNEQFF.

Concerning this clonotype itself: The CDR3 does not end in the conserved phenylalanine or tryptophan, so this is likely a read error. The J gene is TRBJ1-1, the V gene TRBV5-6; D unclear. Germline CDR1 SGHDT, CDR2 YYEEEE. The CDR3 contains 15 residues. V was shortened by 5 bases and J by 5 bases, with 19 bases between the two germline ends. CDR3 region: CASRSRQILGTEAFL. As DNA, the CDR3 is TGTGCCAGCAGGTCTAGACAAATCTTGGGGACTGAAGCTTTCTTA.

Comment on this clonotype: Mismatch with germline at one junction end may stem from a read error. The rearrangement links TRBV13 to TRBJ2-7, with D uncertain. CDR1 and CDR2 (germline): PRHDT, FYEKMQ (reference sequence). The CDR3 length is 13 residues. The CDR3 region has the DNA TGTGCCAGCAGATTGGAGAGCTCCTACGATCAGTACTTC. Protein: CASRLESSYDQYF.

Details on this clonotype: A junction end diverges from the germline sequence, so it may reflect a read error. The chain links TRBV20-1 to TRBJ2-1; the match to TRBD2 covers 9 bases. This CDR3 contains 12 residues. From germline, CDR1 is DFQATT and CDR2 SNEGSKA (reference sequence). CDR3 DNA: TGCAATGCAACCGGGACTAGCAATGAGCAGTTTTTC. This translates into CNATGTSNEQFF.

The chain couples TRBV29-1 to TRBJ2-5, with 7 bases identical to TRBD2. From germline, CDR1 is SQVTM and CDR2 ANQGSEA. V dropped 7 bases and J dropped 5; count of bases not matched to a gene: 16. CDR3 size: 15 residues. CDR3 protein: CSAVSSRAGRETQYF. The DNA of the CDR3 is TGCAGCGCTGTCAGTTCCAGGGCCGGGAGGGAGACCCAGTACTTC.

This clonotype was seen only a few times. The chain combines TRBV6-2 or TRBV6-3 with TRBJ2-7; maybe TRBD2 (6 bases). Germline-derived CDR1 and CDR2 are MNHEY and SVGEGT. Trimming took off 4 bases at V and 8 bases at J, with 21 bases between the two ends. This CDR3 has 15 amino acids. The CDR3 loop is CASSLLAPNSCKQYF. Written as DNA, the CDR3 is TGTGCCAGCAGTTTGCTAGCGCCCAACTCCTGCAAGCAGTACTTC.

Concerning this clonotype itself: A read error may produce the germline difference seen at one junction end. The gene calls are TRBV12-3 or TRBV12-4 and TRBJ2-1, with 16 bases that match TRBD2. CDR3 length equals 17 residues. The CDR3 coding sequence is TGTGACAGCAGGTCGACCGGGACTAGCGGGAGGGCATATGAGCAGTTCTTC. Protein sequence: CDSRSTGTSGRAYEQFF.

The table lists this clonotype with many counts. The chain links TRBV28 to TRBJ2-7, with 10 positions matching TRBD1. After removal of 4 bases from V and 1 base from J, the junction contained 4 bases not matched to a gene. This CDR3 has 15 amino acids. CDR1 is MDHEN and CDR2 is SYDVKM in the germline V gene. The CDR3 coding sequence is TGTGCCAGCAGTTCGGACAGGGGGTTTTCCTACGAGCAGTACTTC. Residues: CASSSDRGFSYEQYF.

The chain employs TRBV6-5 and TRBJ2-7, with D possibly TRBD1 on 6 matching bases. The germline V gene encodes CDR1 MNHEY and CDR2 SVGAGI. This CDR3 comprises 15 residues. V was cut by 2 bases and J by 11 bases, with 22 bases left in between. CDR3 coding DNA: TGTGCCAGCAGTTACGGGGCTAGACAGGTTTACGACGAGTACTTC. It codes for CASSYGARQVYDEYF.

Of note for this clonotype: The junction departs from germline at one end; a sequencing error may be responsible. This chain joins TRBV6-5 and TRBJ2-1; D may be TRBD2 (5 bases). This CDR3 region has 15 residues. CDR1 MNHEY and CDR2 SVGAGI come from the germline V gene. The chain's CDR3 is CASSYREDSYNEQSF. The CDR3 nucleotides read TGTGCCAGCAGTTATAGAGAGGACTCCTACAATGAGCAGTCCTTC.

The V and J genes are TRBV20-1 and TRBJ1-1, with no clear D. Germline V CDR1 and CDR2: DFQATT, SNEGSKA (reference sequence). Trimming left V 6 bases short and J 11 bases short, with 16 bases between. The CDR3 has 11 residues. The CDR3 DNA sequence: TGCAGTGCGTTGACAAGGGCGGAGGCTTTCTTT. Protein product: CSALTRAEAFF.

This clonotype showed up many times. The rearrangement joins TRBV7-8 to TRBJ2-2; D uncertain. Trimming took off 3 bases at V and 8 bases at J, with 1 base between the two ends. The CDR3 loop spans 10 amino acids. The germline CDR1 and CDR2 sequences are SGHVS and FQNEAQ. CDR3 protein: CASSLGELFF. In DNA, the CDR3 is TGTGCCAGCAGCTTGGGGGAGCTGTTTTTT. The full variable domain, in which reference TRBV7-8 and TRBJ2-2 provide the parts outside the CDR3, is GAGVSQSPRYKVAKRGQDVALRCDPISGHVSLFWYQQALGQGPEFLTYFQNEAQLDKSGLPSDRFFAERPEGSVSTLKIQRTQQEDSAVYLCASSLGELFFGEGSRLTVL.

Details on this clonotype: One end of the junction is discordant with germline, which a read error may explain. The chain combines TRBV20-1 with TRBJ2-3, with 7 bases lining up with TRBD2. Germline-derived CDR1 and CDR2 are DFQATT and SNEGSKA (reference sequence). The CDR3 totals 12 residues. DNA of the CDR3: TGCAGTGTTTGGAAGGGGAGGGATACTCAGTATTTT. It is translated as CSVWKGRDTQYF.

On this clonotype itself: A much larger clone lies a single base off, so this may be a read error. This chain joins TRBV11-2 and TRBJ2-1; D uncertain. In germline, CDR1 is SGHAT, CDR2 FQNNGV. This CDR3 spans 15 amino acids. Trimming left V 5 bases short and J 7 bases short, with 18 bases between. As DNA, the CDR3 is TGTGCCAGCAGCCAAAGGAGCACCGGTATGAATGAGCAGTTCTTC. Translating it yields CASSQRSTGMNEQFF.

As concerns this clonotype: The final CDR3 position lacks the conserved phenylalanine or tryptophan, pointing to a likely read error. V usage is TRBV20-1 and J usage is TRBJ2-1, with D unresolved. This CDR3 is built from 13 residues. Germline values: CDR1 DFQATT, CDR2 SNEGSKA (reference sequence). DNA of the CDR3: TGCAGTGCTAGAGGACTGGGGAACAATGTGCAGTTCCTC. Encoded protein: CSARGLGNNVQFL.

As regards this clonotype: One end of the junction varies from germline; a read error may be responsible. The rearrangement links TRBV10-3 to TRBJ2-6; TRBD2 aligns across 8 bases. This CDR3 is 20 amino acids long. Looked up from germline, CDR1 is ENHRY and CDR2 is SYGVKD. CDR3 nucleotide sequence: TGTGCCATCAGTGAACATGGGACTGACGGGAGGGACTCAGGGGCCAACGTCCTCACTTTC. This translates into CAISEHGTDGRDSGANVLTF.

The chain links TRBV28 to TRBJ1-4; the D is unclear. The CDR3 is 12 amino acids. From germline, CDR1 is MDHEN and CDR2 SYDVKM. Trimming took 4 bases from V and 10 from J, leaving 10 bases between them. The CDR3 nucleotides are TGTGCCAGCAGTTCCTATTTGGTAAAACTGTTTTTT. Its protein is CASSSYLVKLFF.